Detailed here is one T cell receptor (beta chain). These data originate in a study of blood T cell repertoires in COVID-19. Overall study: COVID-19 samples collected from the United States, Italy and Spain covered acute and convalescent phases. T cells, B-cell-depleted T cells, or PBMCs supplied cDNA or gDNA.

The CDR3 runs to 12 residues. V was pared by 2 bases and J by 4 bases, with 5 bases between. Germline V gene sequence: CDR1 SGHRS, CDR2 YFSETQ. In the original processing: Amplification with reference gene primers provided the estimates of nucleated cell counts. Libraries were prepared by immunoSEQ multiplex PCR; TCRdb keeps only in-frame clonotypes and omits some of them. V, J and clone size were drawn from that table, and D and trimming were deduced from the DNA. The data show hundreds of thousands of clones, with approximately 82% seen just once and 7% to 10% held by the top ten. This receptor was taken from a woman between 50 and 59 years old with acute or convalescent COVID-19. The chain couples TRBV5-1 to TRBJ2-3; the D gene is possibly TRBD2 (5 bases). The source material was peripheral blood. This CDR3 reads CASSFSADTQYF. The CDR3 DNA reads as TGCGCCAGCAGCTTTAGCGCAGATACGCAGTATTTT.